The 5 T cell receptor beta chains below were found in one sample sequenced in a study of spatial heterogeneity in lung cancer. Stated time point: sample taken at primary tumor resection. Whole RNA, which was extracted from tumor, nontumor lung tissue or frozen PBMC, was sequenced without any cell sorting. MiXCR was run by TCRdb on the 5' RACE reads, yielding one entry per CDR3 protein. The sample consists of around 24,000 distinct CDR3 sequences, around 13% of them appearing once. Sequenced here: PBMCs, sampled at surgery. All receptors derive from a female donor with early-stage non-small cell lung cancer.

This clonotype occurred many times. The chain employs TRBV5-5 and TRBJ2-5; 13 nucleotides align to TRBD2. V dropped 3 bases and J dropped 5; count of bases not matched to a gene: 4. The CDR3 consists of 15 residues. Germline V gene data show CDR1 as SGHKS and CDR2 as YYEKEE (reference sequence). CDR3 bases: TGTGCCAGCAGCTCGGGACTAGCGGGAACCGAGACCCAGTACTTC. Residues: CASSSGLAGTETQYF.

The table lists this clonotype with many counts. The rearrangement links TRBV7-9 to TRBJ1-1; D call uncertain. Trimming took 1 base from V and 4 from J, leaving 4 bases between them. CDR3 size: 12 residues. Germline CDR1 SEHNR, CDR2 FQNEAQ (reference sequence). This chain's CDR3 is CASSLVSTEAFF. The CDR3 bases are TGTGCCAGCAGCTTAGTTTCCACTGAAGCTTTCTTT.

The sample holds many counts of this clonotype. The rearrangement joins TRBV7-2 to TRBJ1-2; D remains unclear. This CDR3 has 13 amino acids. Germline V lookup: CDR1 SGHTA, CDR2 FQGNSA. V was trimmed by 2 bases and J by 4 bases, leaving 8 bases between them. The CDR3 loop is CASSLWGGYGYTF. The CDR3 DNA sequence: TGTGCCAGCAGCTTATGGGGTGGCTATGGCTACACCTTC. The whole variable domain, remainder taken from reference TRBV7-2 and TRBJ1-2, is GAGVSQSPSNKVTEKGKDVELRCDPISGHTALYWYRQSLGQGLEFLIYFQGNSAPDKSGLPSDRFSAERTGGSVSTLTIQRTQQEDSAVYLCASSLWGGYGYTFGSGTRLTVV.

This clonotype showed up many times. In DNA form, the CDR3 reads TGTGCCAGCAGTTTAGGCGGGAGGGCCGGGGAGCTGTTTTTT. It yields the protein CASSLGGRAGELFF. The rearrangement uses TRBV12-3 or TRBV12-4 and TRBJ2-2; 9 positions agree with TRBD2. This CDR3 has 14 residues. Trimming at V came to 1 base and at J to 6 bases, leaving 0 bases not matched to a gene.

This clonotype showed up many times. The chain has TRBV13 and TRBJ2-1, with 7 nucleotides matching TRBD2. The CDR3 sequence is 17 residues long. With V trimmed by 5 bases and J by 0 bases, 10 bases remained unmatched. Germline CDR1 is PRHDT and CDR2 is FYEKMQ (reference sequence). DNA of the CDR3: TGTGCCAGCAGCCCCACCCCTAGCGGAGGCTCCTACAATGAGCAGTTCTTC. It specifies CASSPTPSGGSYNEQFF.